One TCR beta chain is described in this entry. The entry originates in a study of OX40 agonist ivuxolimab in advanced cancers. Sampling of blood occurred at baseline, cycle 4 day 1, and cycle 7 day 1. The ends were cut back, 2 bases at V and 2 bases at J, with 7 bases in the middle. Germline V lookup: CDR1 PRHDT, CDR2 FYEKMQ (reference sequence). The CDR3 is 14 residues long. Method: immunoSEQ multiplex PCR; TCRdb's copy keeps in-frame clones and lacks some. The data hold roughly 70,000 clones, with 85% to 95% observed a single time. The sample in question was CD4+ or CD8+ T cells sorted from blood, obtained in a trial of the OX40 agonist ivuxolimab. This chain connects TRBV13 to TRBJ1-5; D is ambiguous. The clonotype originates from an adult with an advanced solid tumor such as melanoma, head and neck, liver or kidney cancer. The CDR3 DNA reads TGTGCCAGCAGCTTAAAGGGTGGCAATCAGCCCCAGCATTTT. Its translation is CASSLKGGNQPQHF.